The 22 T cell receptor beta chains given below trace back to one sample, sequenced in a study of T cells in Graves' hyperthyroidism and ophthalmopathy. From RNA transcripts, TCR beta CDR3 regions were amplified. First-round RT-PCR targeting the TCR CDR3 was performed with the HTBI primer set. Each CDR3 protein is one row after TCRdb ran MiXCR on the multiplex PCR reads. The sample includes over 550,000 distinct CDR3 sequences, over 15% of them seen just once. Sequenced sample: blood. The receptors were sampled from a woman younger than 35 with Graves' hyperthyroidism.

This clonotype was recorded at least ten times. J is TRBJ2-4 and V is TRBV5-7; maybe TRBD2 (5 bases). TRBV5-7 is sorted into the ORF group, with uncertain function. This CDR3 spans 13 amino acids. With 0 bases removed from V and 6 bases from J, the gap between germline ends came to 7 bases. CDR3 nucleotides: TGTGCCAGCAGCTTGGGAGGAGGAAACATTCAGTACTTC. Protein product: CASSLGGGNIQYF.

This clonotype was counted many times. The chain carries TRBV7-8 and TRBJ2-1; 11 bases map to TRBD2. CDR1 and CDR2 from the germline V gene are SGHVS and FQNEAQ. With 5 bases clipped from V and 4 bases from J, the junction kept 7 bases outside the gene matches. The CDR3 is 16 residues long. CDR3 in amino acids: CASSILTSGRYNEQFF. The CDR3 region has the DNA TGTGCCAGCAGCATATTAACTAGCGGGAGATACAATGAGCAGTTCTTC.

As regards this clonotype: This could be a read error, since a much larger clone is one nucleotide away. This chain joins TRBV11-2 and TRBJ2-5; TRBD2 might be the D (6 bases). This CDR3 comprises 14 residues. Germline V gives CDR1 SGHAT, CDR2 FQNNGV. Here the CDR3 reads CASSPIGLQDTQYF. As DNA, the CDR3 is TGTGCCAGCAGCCCAATAGGACTACAAGATACCCAGTACTTC.

This clonotype was recorded a few times. The chain combines TRBV29-1 with TRBJ1-1; D is unresolved. The CDR3 spans 11 residues. Germline assignment: CDR1 SQVTM and CDR2 ANQGSEA. Trimming took off 1 base at V and 7 bases at J, with 7 bases between the two ends. The DNA for the CDR3 is TGCAGCGTTGAAGTCGACGTTGAAGCTTTCTTT. Translating it yields CSVEVDVEAFF.

The chain couples TRBV6-5 to TRBJ2-2, with 8 bases aligning to TRBD1. There are 17 residues in the CDR3. CDR1 and CDR2 (germline): MNHEY, SVGAGI. The J segment lost 4 bases and the V segment lost 2 bases, leaving 9 bases of the junction unmatched. CDR3 loop: CASSYDSDRGATGELFF. CDR3 DNA: TGTGCCAGCAGTTACGATAGTGACAGGGGCGCCACCGGGGAGCTGTTTTTT.

This clonotype was picked up many times. DNA of the CDR3: TGTGCCAGCAGCGTATCTAGCGGGAGGGGGTCGGCAGATACGCAGTATTTT. It encodes CASSVSSGRGSADTQYF. J is TRBJ2-3 and V is TRBV7-2, with 12 bases identical to TRBD2. Per germline, CDR1 SGHTA and CDR2 FQGNSA. Trimming took 5 bases from V and 4 from J; bases not matched to a gene: 10. This CDR3 is built from 17 residues.

This clonotype was seen more than once but under ten times. The rearrangement uses TRBV12-3 or TRBV12-4 and TRBJ2-3; 7 bases line up with TRBD1. Trimming took 4 bases from V and 1 from J; bases not matched to a gene: 8. This CDR3 comprises 16 residues. This CDR3 is CASSWRQGKGTDTQYF. CDR3 in DNA: TGTGCCAGCAGTTGGCGACAGGGAAAGGGCACAGATACGCAGTATTTT.

At least ten counts were recorded for this clonotype. The rearrangement uses TRBV12-3 or TRBV12-4 and TRBJ1-5; D perhaps matches TRBD1 (5 bases). The V end was cut by 4 bases, the J end by 12 bases, with 10 bases between. CDR3 length: 11 amino acids. The CDR3 here is CASSSDRVQHF. DNA for the CDR3: TGTGCCAGCAGTTCTGACAGAGTCCAGCATTTT.

The genes are TRBV6-5 and TRBJ1-1; no definite D call. CDR3 length equals 15 residues. The ends were cut back, 4 bases at V and 4 bases at J, with 16 bases in the middle. Germline CDR1 is MNHEY and CDR2 is SVGAGI. The DNA for the CDR3 is TGTGCCAGCAGTTCCCCCTCCGAAGCGGGCACTGAAGCTTTCTTT. Amino acid sequence: CASSSPSEAGTEAFF.

V is TRBV6-5 and J is TRBJ2-1; D is perhaps TRBD1 (6 bases). Per germline, CDR1 MNHEY and CDR2 SVGAGI. With 6 bases removed from V and 8 bases from J, the gap between germline ends came to 17 bases. The CDR3 length is 14 residues. The CDR3 nucleotides are TGTGCCAGCAGATACGGTAGACAGGTGGATGAGCAGTTCTTC. It translates to CASRYGRQVDEQFF.

Many counts were recorded for this clonotype. The V call is TRBV27, the J call TRBJ1-1; 7 bases line up with TRBD1. The V gene's germline CDR1 is MNHEY and CDR2 SMNVEV (reference sequence). The CDR3 length is 15 residues. With V trimmed by 6 bases and J by 2 bases, 9 bases remained unmatched. CDR3 amino acids: CASSPDRVPNTEAFF. CDR3 coding DNA: TGTGCCAGCAGCCCCGACAGGGTTCCAAACACTGAAGCTTTCTTT.

The chain recombines TRBV5-5 with TRBJ1-1; D call uncertain. Germline V gene lookup returns CDR1 SGHKS and CDR2 YYEKEE (reference sequence). V shed 2 bases and J shed 0 bases, with 14 bases lying between them. CDR3 length equals 16 residues. The CDR3 nucleotides read TGTGCCAGCAGCTTCCGGGCCGCGGGGTTGAACACTGAAGCTTTCTTT. This gives the protein CASSFRAAGLNTEAFF.

Many counts were recorded for this clonotype. The V call is TRBV3-1, the J call TRBJ1-2; tentative D call: TRBD1 (6 bases). CDR1 is LGHDT, CDR2 YNNKEL, per germline (reference sequence). V lost 0 bases to trimming and J lost 5 bases, with 16 bases between them. This CDR3 region has 16 residues. The DNA of the CDR3 is TGTGCCAGCAGCCAAGATCTTCGGGACAAAAAGTATGGCTACACCTTC. Translated: CASSQDLRDKKYGYTF.

Ten or more counts support this clonotype. V usage is TRBV24-1 and J usage is TRBJ2-2; D is perhaps TRBD2 (6 bases). The V end was cut by 10 bases, the J end by 3 bases, with 14 bases between. Per the germline V gene, CDR1 is KGHDR and CDR2 is SFDVKD. CDR3 length equals 14 residues. CDR3 sequence (DNA): TGTGCCACTCAGCGCAGGGAGGACACCGGGGAGCTGTTTTTT. Residues: CATQRREDTGELFF.

The genes are TRBV12-3 or TRBV12-4 and TRBJ1-2; D unclear. V gave up 3 bases and J gave up 0 bases, with 14 bases separating them. The CDR3 contains 16 residues. The CDR3 region is CASSFRLISANYGYTF. The DNA for the CDR3 is TGTGCCAGCAGTTTTAGATTGATATCAGCTAACTATGGCTACACCTTC.

This clonotype was counted at least ten times. V gene TRBV3-1 combines with J gene TRBJ1-2; the D is unclear. Germline assignment: CDR1 LGHDT and CDR2 YNNKEL (reference sequence). The CDR3 sequence is 10 residues long. Trimming cost V 1 base and J 12 bases, with 6 bases left between them. CDR3 in DNA: TGTGCCAGCAGCCAAGGCCGGCACACCTTC. It specifies CASSQGRHTF. Combining the CDR3 with reference TRBV3-1 and TRBJ1-2 gives the whole variable domain DTAVSQTPKYLVTQMGNDKSIKCEQNLGHDTMYWYKQDSKKFLKIMFSYNNKELIINETVPNRFSPKSPDKAHLNLHINSLELGDSAVYFCASSQGRHTFGSGTRLTVV.

This clonotype was recorded at least ten times. V and J are TRBV11-2 and TRBJ2-3; D remains ambiguous. Trimming removed 0 bases at V and 5 bases at J, with 12 bases between. The germline V gene encodes CDR1 SGHAT and CDR2 FQNNGV. The length of the CDR3 is 15 residues. The CDR3 region is CASSLERRGEDTQYF. In nucleotides, the CDR3 is TGTGCCAGCAGCTTAGAAAGGCGCGGCGAAGATACGCAGTATTTT.

The chain is built from TRBV2 and TRBJ2-7; D gene ambiguous. Looked up from germline, CDR1 is SNHLY and CDR2 is FYNNEI. The CDR3 has 12 amino acids. The V end lost 5 bases, the J end lost 7 bases, and 12 bases lay between the germline ends. Here the CDR3 reads CASSSDWQEQYF. Written as DNA, the CDR3 is TGTGCCAGCAGTTCCGACTGGCAAGAGCAGTACTTC.

Concerning this clonotype: At one boundary the junction diverges from the germline segment, which might be a read error. This chain joins TRBV29-1 and TRBJ1-3; the match to TRBD1 covers 7 bases. The CDR3 is 14 residues long. The germline gives CDR1 SQVTM, CDR2 ANQGSEA. For the CDR3, the DNA is TGCAGCGTTCAAGACAGGGCGCGGGGAAACACCATATATTTT. It specifies CSVQDRARGNTIYF.

This clonotype occurred a few times. The V call is TRBV27, the J call TRBJ1-5; 12 nucleotides agree with TRBD1. V trimming: 6 bases; J trimming: 1 base; junction bases outside the gene matches: 4. CDR1 is MNHEY and CDR2 is SMNVEV in the germline V gene (reference sequence). The CDR3 sequence is 16 residues long. The CDR3 sequence is CASRGQGAGSNQPQHF. Here the CDR3 DNA reads TGTGCCAGCAGGGGACAGGGGGCGGGGAGCAATCAGCCCCAGCATTTT.

This clonotype was counted many times. This chain connects TRBV27 to TRBJ1-5, with D possibly matching TRBD1 (5 bases). CDR3 size: 16 residues. V dropped 8 bases and J dropped 2 bases, with 19 bases sitting between them. Germline CDR1 reads MNHEY; CDR2 reads SMNVEV (reference sequence). CDR3 residues: CASFPRGEGGNQPQHF. The CDR3 DNA is TGTGCCAGCTTCCCCCGGGGGGAAGGTGGCAATCAGCCCCAGCATTTT.

The genes are TRBV20-1 and TRBJ2-7; TRBD1 matches 9 bases. In germline, CDR1 is DFQATT, CDR2 SNEGSKA (reference sequence). The CDR3 totals 14 residues. V lost 3 bases to trimming and J lost 3 bases; unmatched junction nucleotides: 6. Here the CDR3 reads CSASPTGGLYEQYF. In DNA form, the CDR3 reads TGCAGTGCTAGCCCCACAGGGGGCCTCTACGAGCAGTACTTC.